Below are 5 T cell receptor beta chains sequenced from a single sample in a study of T cell responses to AZD1222 COVID-19 vaccine. TCRdb's copy holds only in-frame clones and misses some; the assay was immunoSEQ multiplex PCR. The data contain about 79,000 clones, about 90% of them seen just once; the ten biggest clones take up 6% to 8.5%. The sample here was peripheral blood, taken on day 0 of MenACWY control vaccination. Source of these receptors: an adult in good health.

This chain uses TRBV18 with TRBJ2-4; TRBD2 matches 8 bases. CDR3 size: 15 residues. J was trimmed by 5 bases and V by 3 bases; bases with no gene match: 6. Germline CDR1 and CDR2: KGHSH and LQKENI. This CDR3 reads CASSPRSGIENIQYF. The CDR3 DNA follows: TGTGCCAGCTCACCTCGTAGCGGGATCGAAAACATTCAGTACTTC.

The rearrangement joins TRBV9 to TRBJ2-2, with TRBD2 matching over 10 bases. The V segment lost 1 base and the J segment 4 bases; nucleotides outside the gene matches: 1. Germline-derived CDR1 and CDR2 are SGDLS and YYNGEE. The CDR3 is 15 residues long. Here the CDR3 reads CASSVTSGVTGELFF. Written as DNA, the CDR3 is TGTGCCAGCAGCGTAACTAGCGGGGTCACCGGGGAGCTGTTTTTT.

The chain couples TRBV5-8 to TRBJ1-5; 9 bases match TRBD1. Germline trimming cut 8 bases from V and 4 bases from J; bases unmatched to any gene: 7. CDR3 length: 14 amino acids. The V gene's germline CDR1 is SGHTS and CDR2 YDEGEE. CDR3: CARPSGTGNQPQHF. CDR3 nucleotides: TGTGCCAGACCATCCGGGACAGGGAATCAGCCCCAGCATTTT.

V is TRBV7-2 and J is TRBJ1-5; no clear D. V shed 5 bases and J shed 7 bases, with 12 bases lying between them. The germline V gene has CDR1 SGHTA and CDR2 FQGNSA. CDR3 size: 13 residues. This CDR3 is CASSIDREQPQHF. For the CDR3, the DNA is TGTGCCAGCAGCATAGACCGGGAACAGCCCCAGCATTTT. The whole variable domain, remainder taken from reference TRBV7-2 and TRBJ1-5, is GAGVSQSPSNKVTEKGKDVELRCDPISGHTALYWYRQSLGQGLEFLIYFQGNSAPDKSGLPSDRFSAERTGGSVSTLTIQRTQQEDSAVYLCASSIDREQPQHFGDGTRLSIL.

The genes are TRBV7-2 and TRBJ2-3; 7 nucleotides match TRBD2. Trimming cost V 5 bases and J 1 base; bases outside gene matches: 6. Germline CDR1 is SGHTA and CDR2 is FQGNSA. This CDR3 has 15 amino acids. DNA of the CDR3: TGTGCCAGCAGCAATAAGGCGGGGGGCACAGATACGCAGTATTTT. Its protein product is CASSNKAGGTDTQYF.